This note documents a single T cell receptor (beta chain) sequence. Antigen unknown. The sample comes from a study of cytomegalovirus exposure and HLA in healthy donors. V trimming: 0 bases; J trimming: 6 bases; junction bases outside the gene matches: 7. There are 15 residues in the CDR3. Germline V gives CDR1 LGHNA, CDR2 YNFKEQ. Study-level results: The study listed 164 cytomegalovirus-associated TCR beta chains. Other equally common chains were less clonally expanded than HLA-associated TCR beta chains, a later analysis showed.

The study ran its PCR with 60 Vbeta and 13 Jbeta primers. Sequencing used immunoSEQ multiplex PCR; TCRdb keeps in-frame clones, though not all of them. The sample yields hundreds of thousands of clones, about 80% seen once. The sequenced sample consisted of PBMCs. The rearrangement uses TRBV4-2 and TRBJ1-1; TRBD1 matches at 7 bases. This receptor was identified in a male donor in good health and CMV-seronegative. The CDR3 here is CASSQDLAGGPEAFF. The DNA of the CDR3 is TGTGCCAGCAGCCAAGATCTGGCAGGGGGACCTGAAGCTTTCTTT.